This T cell receptor (beta chain) was retrieved from a study of metastatic and nonmetastatic thyroid tumors. Turning to the study itself: A comparison of repertoires was made across blood and tumor or nodule tissue from malignant and benign thyroid patients. Regarding the study as a whole: Benign nodules were reported to have significantly lower TCR beta diversity than malignant thyroid tumors, in blood and tumor.

V lost 4 bases and J 9 bases, leaving 16 bases between the germline ends. Germline V lookup: CDR1 MNHEY, CDR2 SVGEGT. This CDR3 comprises 14 residues. Each patient came to thyroid surgery without any prior treatment (of any kind). From the PCR reads, TCRdb re-called clones with MiXCR. The sample contains roughly 28,000 clones, 20% to 25% of which appear only once. In its sample, this clone ranks as medium-sized. Its antigen is still unknown. This sequence originates from a female donor with papillary thyroid cancer or a benign thyroid nodule (not recorded which). Some clones in this sample may be carry-over from other donors' samples. Source material: blood. The chain combines TRBV6-2 or TRBV6-3 with TRBJ1-5; D call uncertain. The CDR3 DNA is TGTGCCAGCAGTTTGGGCGTAGCGGACCGGCCCCAGCATTTT. It is translated as CASSLGVADRPQHF.